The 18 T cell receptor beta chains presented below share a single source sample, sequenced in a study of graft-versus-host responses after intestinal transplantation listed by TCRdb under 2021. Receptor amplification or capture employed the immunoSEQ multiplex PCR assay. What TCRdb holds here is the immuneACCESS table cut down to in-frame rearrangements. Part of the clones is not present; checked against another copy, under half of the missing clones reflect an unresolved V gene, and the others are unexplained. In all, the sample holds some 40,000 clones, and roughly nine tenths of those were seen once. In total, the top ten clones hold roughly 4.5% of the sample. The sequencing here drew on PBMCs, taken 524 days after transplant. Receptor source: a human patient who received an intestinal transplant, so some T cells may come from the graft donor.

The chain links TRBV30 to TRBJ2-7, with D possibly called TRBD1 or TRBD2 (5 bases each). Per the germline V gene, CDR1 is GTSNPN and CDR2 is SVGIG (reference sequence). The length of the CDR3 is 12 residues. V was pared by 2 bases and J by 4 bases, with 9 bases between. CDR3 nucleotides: TGTGCCTGGAGTCCGGGGCCGTACGAGCAGTACTTC. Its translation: CAWSPGPYEQYF.

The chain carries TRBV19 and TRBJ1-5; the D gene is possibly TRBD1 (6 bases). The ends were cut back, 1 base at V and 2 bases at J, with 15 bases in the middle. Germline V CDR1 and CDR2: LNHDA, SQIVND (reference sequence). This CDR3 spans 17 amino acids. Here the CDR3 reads CASSIVVGARGNQPQHF. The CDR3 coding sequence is TGTGCCAGTAGTATAGTGGTGGGGGCGAGGGGCAATCAGCCCCAGCATTTT.

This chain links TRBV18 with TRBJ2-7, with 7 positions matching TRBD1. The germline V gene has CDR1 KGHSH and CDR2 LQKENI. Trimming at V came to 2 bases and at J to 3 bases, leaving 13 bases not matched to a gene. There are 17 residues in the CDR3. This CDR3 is CASSPGTGRTGVYEQYF. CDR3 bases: TGTGCCAGCTCACCAGGCACCGGCAGAACAGGGGTCTACGAGCAGTACTTC. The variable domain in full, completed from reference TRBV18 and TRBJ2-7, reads NAGVMQNPRHLVRRRGQEARLRCSPMKGHSHVYWYRQLPEEGLKFMVYLQKENIIDESGMPKERFSAEFPKEGPSILRIQQVVRGDSAAYFCASSPGTGRTGVYEQYFGPGTRLTVT.

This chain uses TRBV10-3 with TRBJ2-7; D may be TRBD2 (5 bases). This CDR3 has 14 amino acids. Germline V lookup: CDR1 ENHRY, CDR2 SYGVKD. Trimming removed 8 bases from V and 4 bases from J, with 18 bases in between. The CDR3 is CAIGPGRGSYEQYF. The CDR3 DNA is TGTGCCATCGGGCCAGGACGAGGGTCATACGAGCAGTACTTC.

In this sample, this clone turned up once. The CDR3 DNA sequence: TGTGCCAGCAGTTGGGCCGGAACCTACGAGCAGTACTTC. It codes for CASSWAGTYEQYF. The V call is TRBV2, the J call TRBJ2-7; D gene ambiguous. V was cut by 5 bases and J by 2 bases, with 10 bases left in between. The CDR3 length is 13 residues. CDR1 SNHLY and CDR2 FYNNEI come from the germline V gene.

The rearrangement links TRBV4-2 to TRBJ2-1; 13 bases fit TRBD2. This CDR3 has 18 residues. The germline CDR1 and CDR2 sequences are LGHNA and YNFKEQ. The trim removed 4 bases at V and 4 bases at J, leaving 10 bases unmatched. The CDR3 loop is CASSPMTSGRRLYNEQFF. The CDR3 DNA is TGTGCCAGCAGCCCGATGACTAGCGGGAGGCGGTTATACAATGAGCAGTTCTTC.

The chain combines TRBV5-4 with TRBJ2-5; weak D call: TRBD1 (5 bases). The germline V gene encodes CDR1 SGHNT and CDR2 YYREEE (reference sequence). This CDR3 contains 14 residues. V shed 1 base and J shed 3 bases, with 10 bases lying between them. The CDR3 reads CASSLKSREETQYF. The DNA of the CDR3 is TGTGCCAGCAGCTTGAAAAGCAGGGAAGAGACCCAGTACTTC.

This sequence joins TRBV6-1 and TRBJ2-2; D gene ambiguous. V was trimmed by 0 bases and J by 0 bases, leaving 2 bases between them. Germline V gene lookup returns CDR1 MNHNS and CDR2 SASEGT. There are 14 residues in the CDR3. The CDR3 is CASSEATNTGELFF. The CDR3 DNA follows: TGTGCCAGCAGTGAAGCTACGAACACCGGGGAGCTGTTTTTT.

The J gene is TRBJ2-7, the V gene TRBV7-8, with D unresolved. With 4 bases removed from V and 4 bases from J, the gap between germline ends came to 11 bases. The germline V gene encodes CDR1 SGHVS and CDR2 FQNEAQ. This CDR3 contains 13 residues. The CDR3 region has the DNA TGTGCCAGCAGCTCGCCCGTGGCTTACGAGCAGTACTTC. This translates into CASSSPVAYEQYF.

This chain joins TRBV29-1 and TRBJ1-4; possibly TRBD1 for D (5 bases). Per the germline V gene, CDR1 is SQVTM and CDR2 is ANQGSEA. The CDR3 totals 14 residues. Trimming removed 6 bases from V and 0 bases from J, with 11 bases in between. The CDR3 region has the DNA TGCAGCGTGGGAATGACAGCAACTAATGAAAAACTGTTTTTT. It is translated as CSVGMTATNEKLFF. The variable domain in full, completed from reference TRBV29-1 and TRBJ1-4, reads SAVISQKPSRDICQRGTSLTIQCQVDSQVTMMFWYRQQPGQSLTLIATANQGSEATYESGFVIDKFPISRPNLTFSTLTVSNMSPEDSSIYLCSVGMTATNEKLFFGSGTQLSVL.

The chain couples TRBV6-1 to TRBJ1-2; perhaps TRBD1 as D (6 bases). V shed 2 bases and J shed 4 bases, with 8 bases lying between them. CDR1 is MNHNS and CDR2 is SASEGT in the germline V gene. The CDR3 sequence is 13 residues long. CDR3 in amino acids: CASSERTVYGYTF. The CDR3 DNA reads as TGTGCCAGCAGTGAAAGGACAGTCTATGGCTACACCTTC.

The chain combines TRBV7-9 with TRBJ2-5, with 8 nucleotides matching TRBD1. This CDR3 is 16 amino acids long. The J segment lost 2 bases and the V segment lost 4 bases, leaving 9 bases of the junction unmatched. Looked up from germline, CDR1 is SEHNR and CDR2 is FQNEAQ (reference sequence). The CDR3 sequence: CASSSWTGPSQETQYF. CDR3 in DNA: TGTGCCAGCAGCTCCTGGACAGGGCCCTCTCAAGAGACCCAGTACTTC.

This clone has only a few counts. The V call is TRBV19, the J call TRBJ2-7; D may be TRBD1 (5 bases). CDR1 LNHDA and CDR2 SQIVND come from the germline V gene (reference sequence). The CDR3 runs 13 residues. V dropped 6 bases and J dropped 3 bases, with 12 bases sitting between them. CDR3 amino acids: CASSPTGYYEQYF. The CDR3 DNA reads TGTGCCAGTAGCCCAACAGGTTACTACGAGCAGTACTTC.

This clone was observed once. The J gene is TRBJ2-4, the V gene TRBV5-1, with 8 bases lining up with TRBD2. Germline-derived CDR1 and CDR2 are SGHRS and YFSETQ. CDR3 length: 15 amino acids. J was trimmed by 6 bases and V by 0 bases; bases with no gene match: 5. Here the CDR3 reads CASSLEGGGLNIQYF. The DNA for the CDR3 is TGCGCCAGCAGCTTGGAGGGCGGGGGGCTAAACATTCAGTACTTC.

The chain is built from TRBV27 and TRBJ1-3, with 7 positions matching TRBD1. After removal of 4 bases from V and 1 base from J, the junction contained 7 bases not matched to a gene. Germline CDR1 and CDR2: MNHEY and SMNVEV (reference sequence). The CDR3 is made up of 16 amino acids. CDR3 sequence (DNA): TGTGCCAGCAGTTCAGGGGGGGCCACGTCTGGAAACACCATATATTTT. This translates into CASSSGGATSGNTIYF.

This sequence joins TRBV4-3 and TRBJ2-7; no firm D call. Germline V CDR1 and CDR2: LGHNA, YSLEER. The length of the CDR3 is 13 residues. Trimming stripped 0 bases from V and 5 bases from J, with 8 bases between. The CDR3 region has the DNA TGCGCCAGCAGCCAAGAGATCGGCCACGAGCAGTACTTC. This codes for CASSQEIGHEQYF.

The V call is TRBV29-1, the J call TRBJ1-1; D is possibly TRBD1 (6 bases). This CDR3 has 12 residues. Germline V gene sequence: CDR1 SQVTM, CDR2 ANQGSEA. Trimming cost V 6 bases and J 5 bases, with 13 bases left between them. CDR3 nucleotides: TGCAGCGTCGACGCCAGGGGAACTGAAGCTTTCTTT. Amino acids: CSVDARGTEAFF.

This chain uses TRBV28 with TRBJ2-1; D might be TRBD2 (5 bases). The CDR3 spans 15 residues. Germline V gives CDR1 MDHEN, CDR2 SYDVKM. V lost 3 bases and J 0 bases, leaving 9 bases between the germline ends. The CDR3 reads CASSLGGYSYNEQFF. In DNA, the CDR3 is TGTGCCAGCAGTTTGGGCGGGTACTCCTACAATGAGCAGTTCTTC. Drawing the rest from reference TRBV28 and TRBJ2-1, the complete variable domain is DVKVTQSSRYLVKRTGEKVFLECVQDMDHENMFWYRQDPGLGLRLIYFSYDVKMKEKGDIPEGYSVSREKKERFSLILESASTNQTSMYLCASSLGGYSYNEQFFGPGTRLTVL.